This T cell receptor beta chain was observed in a study of blood T cell repertoires in COVID-19. Study background: Samples came from the United States, Italy and Spain, spanning acute and convalescent COVID-19. T cells, B-cell-depleted T cells, or PBMCs supplied cDNA or gDNA.

The CDR3 length is 17 residues. Trimming took 6 bases from V and 0 from J; bases not matched to a gene: 7. Germline CDR1 reads SQVTM; CDR2 reads ANQGSEA. The authors' processing: Scientists estimated how many nucleated cells there were by amplifying reference gene primers. Sequencing used immunoSEQ multiplex PCR; TCRdb keeps in-frame clones, though not all of them. V, J and clone size derive from that table, while D and trimming were established from the DNA sequence. The sample holds about 74,000 clones; 70% to 80% are singletons and the top ten take roughly 16%. The origin of this receptor is a human donor in a cohort sampled during active COVID-19. Sequenced: peripheral blood. This rearrangement joins TRBV29-1 to TRBJ2-1; TRBD2 aligns across 14 bases. The CDR3, as DNA: TGCAGCGTCCCGGGACTAGCGGGAGAGTCCTCCTACAATGAGCAGTTCTTC. Its translation is CSVPGLAGESSYNEQFF.